Each of the 9 T cell receptor beta chains below was sequenced from the same sample in a study of response to subunit inactivated influenza vaccine. TCRdb itself ran the RT-PCR reads through MiXCR, one entry per CDR3 protein. Seen here are approximately 700,000 distinct CDR3 sequences, over 11% observed once, and the top ten hold around 6.5%. This sample comprised PBMCs from blood, obtained 14 days before vaccination. These receptors all come from a man aged 45-65 years who received an inactivated influenza vaccine.

The V and J genes are TRBV12-3 or TRBV12-4 and TRBJ1-2; 8 nucleotides match TRBD1. Trimming cost V 5 bases and J 7 bases; bases outside gene matches: 6. The CDR3 sequence is 13 residues long. The CDR3 DNA follows: TGTGCCAGCAGTGACAGGGGAGGTGGTGGCTACACCTTC. Its translation is CASSDRGGGGYTF.

This sequence joins TRBV5-1 and TRBJ1-6; no firm D call. The CDR3 is 16 amino acids. The ends were cut back, 0 bases at V and 6 bases at J, with 13 bases in the middle. CDR1 SGHRS and CDR2 YFSETQ come from the germline V gene. CDR3 DNA sequence: TGCGCCAGCAGCTTGGGTCCTCTGGGTCCTAATTCACCCCTCCACTTT. Translated, it gives CASSLGPLGPNSPLHF.

As for this clonotype: This may be a read error, as it is one base from a much larger clone. The rearrangement links TRBV19 to TRBJ2-7; 7 positions match TRBD2. The CDR3 totals 15 residues. Trimming removed 6 bases from V and 2 bases from J; junction bases left unmatched: 10. Per the germline V gene, CDR1 is LNHDA and CDR2 is SQIVND (reference sequence). This CDR3 reads CASREWAGAPYEQYF. The DNA for the CDR3 is TGTGCCAGTAGAGAATGGGCGGGAGCCCCCTACGAGCAGTACTTC.

This clonotype has more than one count but fewer than ten. The chain employs TRBV5-1 and TRBJ2-2; D remains ambiguous. Germline assignment: CDR1 SGHRS and CDR2 YFSETQ. The V gene lost 0 bases and the J gene lost 3 bases, with 9 bases spanning the gap. The CDR3 has 15 residues. Here the CDR3 reads CASSLEGPHTGELFF. The CDR3 DNA reads TGCGCCAGCAGCTTGGAAGGGCCCCACACCGGGGAGCTGTTTTTT.

This clonotype was recorded many times. The chain has TRBV5-1 and TRBJ2-1; D not resolved. Germline V gene data show CDR1 as SGHRS and CDR2 as YFSETQ. CDR3 length equals 15 residues. V lost 0 bases, J lost 0 bases, and 7 bases lay in between. The CDR3 protein is CASSLASYSYNEQFF. The CDR3 coding sequence is TGCGCCAGCAGCTTGGCTTCATACTCCTACAATGAGCAGTTCTTC. Filled out from reference TRBV5-1 and TRBJ2-1, the complete variable domain reads KAGVTQTPRYLIKTRGQQVTLSCSPISGHRSVSWYQQTPGQGLQFLFEYFSETQRNKGNFPGRFSGRQFSNSRSEMNVSTLELGDSALYLCASSLASYSYNEQFFGPGTRLTVL.

CDR3 nucleotide sequence: TGCAGCGTTGAAGATCGGGGCAGGGCCACCGGGGAGCTGTTTTTT. This encodes CSVEDRGRATGELFF. The rearrangement uses TRBV29-1 and TRBJ2-2; either TRBD1 or TRBD2 may fit D (5 bases each). The CDR3 loop spans 15 amino acids. The V end was cut by 0 bases, the J end by 4 bases, with 12 bases between. Germline-derived CDR1 and CDR2 are SQVTM and ANQGSEA.

This clonotype was recorded at least ten times. V and J are TRBV5-5 and TRBJ2-3, with D uncertain. This CDR3 contains 15 residues. V was pared by 0 bases and J by 0 bases, with 8 bases between. Germline loops: CDR1 SGHKS, CDR2 YYEKEE (reference sequence). The CDR3 DNA reads as TGTGCCAGCAGCTTGGACCCAGGTAGCACAGATACGCAGTATTTT. Protein product: CASSLDPGSTDTQYF. Looking up the rest from reference TRBV5-5 and TRBJ2-3 gives the full variable domain: DAGVTQSPTHLIKTRGQQVTLRCSPISGHKSVSWYQQVLGQGPQFIFQYYEKEERGRGNFPDRFSARQFPNYSSELNVNALLLGDSALYLCASSLDPGSTDTQYFGPGTRLTVL.

CDR3 in DNA: TGTGCCATCAGTGCGAGGCCCCCCCCTAACGAGCAGTACTTC. It encodes CAISARPPPNEQYF. The rearrangement links TRBV10-3 to TRBJ2-7; unclear D gene. With 4 bases removed from V and 5 bases from J, the gap between germline ends came to 15 bases. The CDR3 runs to 14 residues. Germline V gene sequence: CDR1 ENHRY, CDR2 SYGVKD.

A few counts support this clonotype. V is TRBV6-1 and J is TRBJ1-1, with 9 bases matching TRBD1. V shed 5 bases, J shed 6 bases, and the junction held 4 bases outside the gene matches. The CDR3 is made up of 13 amino acids. Looked up from germline, CDR1 is MNHNS and CDR2 is SASEGT. CDR3 protein: CASSRQGGAEAFF. The CDR3 DNA reads as TGTGCCAGCAGTCGACAGGGGGGGGCTGAAGCTTTCTTT.